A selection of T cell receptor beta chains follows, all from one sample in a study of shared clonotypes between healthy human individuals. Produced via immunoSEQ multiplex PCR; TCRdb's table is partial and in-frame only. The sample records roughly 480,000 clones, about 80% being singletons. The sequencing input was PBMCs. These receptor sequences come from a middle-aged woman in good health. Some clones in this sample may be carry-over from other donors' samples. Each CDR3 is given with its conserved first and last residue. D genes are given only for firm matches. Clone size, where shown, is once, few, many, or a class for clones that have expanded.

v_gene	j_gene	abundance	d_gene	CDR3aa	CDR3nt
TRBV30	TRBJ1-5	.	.	CAWSRWEGNQPQHF	TGTGCCTGGAGTCGTTGGGAAGGCAATCAGCCCCAGCATTTT
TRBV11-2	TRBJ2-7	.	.	CASRRAGSSYEQYF	TGTGCCAGTCGGAGGGCGGGGAGCTCCTACGAGCAGTACTTC
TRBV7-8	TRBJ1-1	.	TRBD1	CASSAQGEGEAFF	TGTGCCAGCAGCGCACAGGGGGAGGGTGAAGCCTTCTTT
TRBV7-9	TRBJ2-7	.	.	CASSFGAYEQYF	TGTGCCAGCAGCTTCGGGGCCTACGAGCAGTACTTC
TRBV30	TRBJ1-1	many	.	CAWSTGIERTEAFF	TGTGCCTGGAGTACCGGGATAGAGAGGACTGAAGCTTTCTTT
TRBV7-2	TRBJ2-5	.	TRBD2	CASSLGTSGSHETQYF	TGTGCCAGCAGCTTAGGGACTAGCGGGAGTCATGAGACCCAGTACTTC
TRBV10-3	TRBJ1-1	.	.	CAISYASGSEAFF	TGTGCCATCAGTTACGCCTCGGGCTCTGAAGCTTTCTTT
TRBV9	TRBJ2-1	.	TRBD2	CASSVELGLAGGYEQFF	TGTGCCAGCAGCGTAGAGTTAGGGCTAGCGGGAGGGTATGAGCAGTTCTTC
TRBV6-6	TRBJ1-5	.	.	CASSRAMAGEQPQHF	TGTGCCAGCAGTCGCGCGATGGCAGGGGAACAGCCCCAGCATTTT
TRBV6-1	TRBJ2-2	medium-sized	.	CASTPGDTHTGELFF	TGTGCCAGCACCCCGGGGGACACTCACACCGGGGAGCTGTTTTTT
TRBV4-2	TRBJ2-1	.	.	CASSQDLRLNEQFF	TGTGCCAGCAGCCAAGATCTCCGCTTGAATGAGCAGTTCTTC
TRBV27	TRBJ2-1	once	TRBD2	CASSEGVLAGVIYNEQFF	TGTGCCAGCAGCGAGGGGGTGCTAGCGGGAGTCATCTACAATGAGCAGTTCTTC
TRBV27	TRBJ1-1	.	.	CASSLFPQMNTEAFF	TGTGCCAGCAGTTTATTTCCACAAATGAACACTGAAGCTTTCTTT
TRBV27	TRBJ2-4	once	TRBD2	CASSLFSGNNIQYF	TGTGCCAGCAGTTTATTTAGCGGGAATAACATTCAGTACTTC
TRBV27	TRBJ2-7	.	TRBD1	CASKTGGLAVEQYF	TGTGCCAGCAAAACAGGGGGCCTAGCGGTCGAGCAGTACTTC
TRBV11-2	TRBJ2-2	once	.	CASSFSFVANTGELFF	TGTGCCAGCAGCTTCAGTTTCGTCGCGAACACCGGGGAGCTGTTTTTT
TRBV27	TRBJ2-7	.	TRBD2	CASSLRGLAGLSYEQYF	TGTGCCAGCAGTTTACGGGGACTAGCGGGCCTCTCCTACGAGCAGTACTTC
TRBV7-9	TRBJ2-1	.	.	CASSILANFYNEQFF	TGTGCCAGCAGCATACTAGCTAATTTCTACAATGAGCAGTTCTTC
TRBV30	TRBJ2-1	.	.	CAWSDTPNEQFF	TGTGCCTGGAGTGACACACCCAATGAGCAGTTCTTC
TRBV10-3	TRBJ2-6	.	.	CAIKGVIFSGANVLTF	TGTGCCATCAAGGGAGTAATTTTCTCTGGGGCCAACGTCCTGACTTTC
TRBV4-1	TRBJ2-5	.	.	CASSQEAKTQYF	TGCGCCAGCAGCCAAGAAGCTAAGACCCAGTACTTC
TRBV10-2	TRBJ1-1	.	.	CASSERGRSTEAFF	TGCGCCAGCAGTGAGCGTGGGCGGAGCACTGAAGCTTTCTTT
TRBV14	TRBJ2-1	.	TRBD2	CASSQGAGGPVEQFF	TGTGCCAGCAGCCAGGGAGCGGGAGGGCCGGTTGAGCAGTTCTTC
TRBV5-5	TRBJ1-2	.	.	CASSLAGDNYGYTF	TGTGCCAGCAGCTTGGCCGGGGATAACTATGGCTACACCTTC
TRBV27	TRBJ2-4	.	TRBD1	CASSSTGGAKNIQYF	TGTGCCAGCAGTTCTACAGGGGGAGCCAAAAACATTCAGTACTTC
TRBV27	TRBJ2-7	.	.	CASSFSGGPYEQYF	TGTGCCAGCAGTTTTTCAGGCGGCCCCTACGAGCAGTACTTC
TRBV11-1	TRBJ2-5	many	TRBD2	CASSLGRLALKETQYF	TGTGCCAGCAGCTTAGGGAGACTAGCTTTGAAAGAGACCCAGTACTTC
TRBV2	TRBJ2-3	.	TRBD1	CASSEGSGGGNTQYF	TGTGCCAGCAGTGAAGGGTCAGGGGGCGGGAATACGCAGTATTTT
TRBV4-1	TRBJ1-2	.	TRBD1	CASSQERGTGRNYGYTF	TGCGCCAGCAGCCAAGAGAGGGGGACAGGGCGGAACTATGGCTACACCTTC
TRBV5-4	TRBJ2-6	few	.	CASSSRHTGSGANVLTF	TGTGCCAGCAGCTCCCGACATACAGGCTCTGGGGCCAACGTCCTGACTTTC
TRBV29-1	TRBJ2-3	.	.	CSVRGGLSGKSTDTQYF	TGCAGCGTCAGAGGGGGCCTTAGCGGGAAAAGCACAGATACGCAGTATTTT
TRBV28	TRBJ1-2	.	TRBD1	CASSYRGQGYTF	TGTGCCAGCAGTTACAGGGGGCAAGGCTACACCTTC
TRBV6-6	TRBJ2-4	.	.	CASSLDRNIQYF	TGTGCCAGCAGTTTGGACAGAAACATTCAGTACTTC
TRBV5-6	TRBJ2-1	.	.	CASSLGVGAHSYNEQFF	TGTGCCAGCAGCTTGGGGGTTGGTGCCCACTCCTACAATGAGCAGTTCTTC
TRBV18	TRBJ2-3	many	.	CASSHAETATDTQYF	TGTGCCAGCTCACATGCCGAGACAGCCACAGATACGCAGTATTTT
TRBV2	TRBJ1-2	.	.	CASRGIRNYGYTF	TGTGCCAGCAGAGGGATCCGGAACTATGGCTACACCTTC
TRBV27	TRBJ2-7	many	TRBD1	CASRNDRVKSYEQYF	TGTGCCAGCAGGAACGACAGGGTTAAAAGCTACGAGCAGTACTTC
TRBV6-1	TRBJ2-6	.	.	CASSERPNSGANVLTF	TGTGCCAGCAGTGAAAGACCGAACTCTGGGGCCAACGTCCTGACTTTC
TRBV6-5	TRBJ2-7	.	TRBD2	CASSYWGTSGYEQYF	TGTGCCAGCAGTTACTGGGGGACTAGCGGCTACGAGCAGTACTTC
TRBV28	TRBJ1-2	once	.	CASNSDYGYTF	TGTGCCAGCAATAGTGACTATGGCTACACCTTC
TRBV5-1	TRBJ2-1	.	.	CASSLGPEGNEQFF	TGCGCCAGCAGCTTGGGTCCAGAGGGGAATGAGCAGTTCTTC
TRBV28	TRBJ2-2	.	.	CASKDTGELFF	TGTGCCAGCAAGGACACCGGGGAGCTGTTTTTT
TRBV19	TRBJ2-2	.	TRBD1	CASSIRGTVNTGELFF	TGTGCCAGTAGTATTCGTGGGACAGTGAACACCGGGGAGCTGTTTTTT